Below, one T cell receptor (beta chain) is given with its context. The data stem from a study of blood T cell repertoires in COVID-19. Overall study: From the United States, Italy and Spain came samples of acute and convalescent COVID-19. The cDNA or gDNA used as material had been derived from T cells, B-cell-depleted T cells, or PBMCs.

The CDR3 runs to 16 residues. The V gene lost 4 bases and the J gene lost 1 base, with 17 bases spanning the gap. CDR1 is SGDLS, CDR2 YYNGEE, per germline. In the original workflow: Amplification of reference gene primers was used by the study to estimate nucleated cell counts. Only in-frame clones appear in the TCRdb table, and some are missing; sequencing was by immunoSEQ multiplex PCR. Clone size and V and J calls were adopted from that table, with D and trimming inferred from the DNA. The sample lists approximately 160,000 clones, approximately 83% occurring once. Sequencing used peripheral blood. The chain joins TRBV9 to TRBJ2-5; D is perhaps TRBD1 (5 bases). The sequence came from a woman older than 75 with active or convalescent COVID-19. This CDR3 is CASSHRNQGPQETQYF. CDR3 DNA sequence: TGTGCCAGCAGCCATAGAAATCAGGGCCCCCAAGAGACCCAGTACTTC.